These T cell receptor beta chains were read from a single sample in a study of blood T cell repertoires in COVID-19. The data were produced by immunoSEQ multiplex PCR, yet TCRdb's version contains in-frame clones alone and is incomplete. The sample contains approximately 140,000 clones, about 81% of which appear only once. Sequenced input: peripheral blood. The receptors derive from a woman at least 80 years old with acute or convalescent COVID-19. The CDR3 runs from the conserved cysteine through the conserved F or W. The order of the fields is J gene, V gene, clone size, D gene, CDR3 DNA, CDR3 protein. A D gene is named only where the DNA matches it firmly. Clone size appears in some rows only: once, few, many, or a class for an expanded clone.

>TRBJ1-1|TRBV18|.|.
TGTGCCAGCTCACCAAAGCCAAAAAACACTGAAGCTTTCTTT
CASSPKPKNTEAFF
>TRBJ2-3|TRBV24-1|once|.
TGTGCCACCAGTGATGTGGGGCCTGCAGATACGCAGTATTTT
CATSDVGPADTQYF
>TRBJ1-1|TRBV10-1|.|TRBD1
TGCGCCAGCAGTGATCCAAACAGGGGGACCACTGAAGCTTTCTTT
CASSDPNRGTTEAFF
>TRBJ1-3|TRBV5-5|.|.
TGTGCCAGCAGCCTGACCCCGGGGGGCACCATATATTTT
CASSLTPGGTIYF
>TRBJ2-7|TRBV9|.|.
TGTGCCAGCAGCGTAGGGCTAGCTGTGTACGAGCAGTACTTC
CASSVGLAVYEQYF
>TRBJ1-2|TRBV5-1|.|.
TGCGCCAGCAGCACCGAAGGCGGTGTTTATGGCTACACCTTC
CASSTEGGVYGYTF
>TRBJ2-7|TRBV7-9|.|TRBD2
TGTGCCAGCAGCCCTACTGGTAGCGGGAGGATCAACGAGCAGTACTTC
CASSPTGSGRINEQYF
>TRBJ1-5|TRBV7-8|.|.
TGTGCCAGCAGCCTAGAGGCCAGGGTCGGTCAGCCCCAGCATTTT
CASSLEARVGQPQHF
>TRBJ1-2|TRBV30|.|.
TGTGCCTGCGGGATGAACTATGGCTACACCTTC
CACGMNYGYTF
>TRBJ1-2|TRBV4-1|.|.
TGCGCCAGCAGCCTAAATCCCCCTATTGCCTATGGCTACACCTTC
CASSLNPPIAYGYTF
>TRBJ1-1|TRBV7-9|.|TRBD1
TGTGCCAGCAGCCAACAGGGGGCAGGATCTGAAGCTTTCTTT
CASSQQGAGSEAFF
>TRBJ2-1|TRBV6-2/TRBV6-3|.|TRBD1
TGTGCCAGCAGTCCGCGCCGGGACAGGGGCCACAATGAGCAGTTCTTC
CASSPRRDRGHNEQFF
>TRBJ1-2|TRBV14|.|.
TGTGCCAGCAGCCAAGATTCCACGGGCGGGTATGGCTACACCTTC
CASSQDSTGGYGYTF
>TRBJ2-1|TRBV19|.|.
TGTGCCAGTAGTATAGAGGAGGGCGGCTGGAGCGAGCAGTTCTTC
CASSIEEGGWSEQFF
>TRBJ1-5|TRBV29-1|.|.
TGCAGCGTCGTGGACAGATGGAATCAGCCCCAGCATTTT
CSVVDRWNQPQHF
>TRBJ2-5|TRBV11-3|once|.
TGTGCCAGCAGCTTAGATCTAGACAGTATAATTGAGACCCAGTACTTC
CASSLDLDSIIETQYF
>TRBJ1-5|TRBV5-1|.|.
TGCGCCAGCAGCTTGTTAATAGACAATAGCAATCAGCCCCAGCATTTT
CASSLLIDNSNQPQHF
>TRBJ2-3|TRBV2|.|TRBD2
TGTGCCAGCAAGGCGGGAGTTGTCGATACGCAGTATTTT
CASKAGVVDTQYF
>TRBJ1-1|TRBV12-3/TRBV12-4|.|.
TGTGCCAGCAGTTCCAGGGCCGCGGCTGAAGCTTTCTTT
CASSSRAAAEAFF
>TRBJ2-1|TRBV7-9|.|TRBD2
TGTGCCAGCAGCCCTCGGACTAGCGGGAACCCTAGTGGTGAGCAGTTCTTC
CASSPRTSGNPSGEQFF
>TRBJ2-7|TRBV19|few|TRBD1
TGTGCCAGTAGGAGCCAAGGACAGGGTTTTTTTGAGCAGTACTTC
CASRSQGQGFFEQYF
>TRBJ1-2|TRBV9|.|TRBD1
TGTGCCAGCAGCGTAGGACAGGGAAGGTATGGCTACACCTTC
CASSVGQGRYGYTF
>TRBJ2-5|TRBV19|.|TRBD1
TGTGCCAGTAGCACGACAGGGGCCGAGACCCAGTACTTC
CASSTTGAETQYF